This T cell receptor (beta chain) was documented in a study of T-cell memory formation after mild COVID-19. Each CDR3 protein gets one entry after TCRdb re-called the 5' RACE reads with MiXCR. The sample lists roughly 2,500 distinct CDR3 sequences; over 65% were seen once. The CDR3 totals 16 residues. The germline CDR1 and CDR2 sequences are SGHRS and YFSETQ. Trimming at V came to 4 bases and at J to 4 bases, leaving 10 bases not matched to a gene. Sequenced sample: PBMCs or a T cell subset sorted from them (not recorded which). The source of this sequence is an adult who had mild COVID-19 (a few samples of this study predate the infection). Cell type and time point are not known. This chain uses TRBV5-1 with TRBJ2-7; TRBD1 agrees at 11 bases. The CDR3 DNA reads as TGCGCCAGCAGCGCGGGACAGGGGGAAAAGGGATACGAGCAGTACTTC. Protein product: CASSAGQGEKGYEQYF.